This T cell receptor (beta chain) stems from a study of blood T cells in healthy people across ages (dated by TCRdb to the mid-2010s). Describing the broader study: Template switching captured roughly one uniquely barcoded TCR beta cDNA molecule per two T cells in model experiments. To track age-related changes in TCR beta repertoire diversity, the study relied on deep sequencing normalized with unique cDNA molecular identifiers. The donors were divided into four age groups: young (average around 17 years), middle-aged (under 40), aged (under 70) and long-lived (about 90). To avoid experimental bias, donors of different ages were randomly spread across the sequencing lanes. Using the same blood draw, the study looked at two additional independent replicas of 1 million unique cDNA reads for two donors, one aged 18 to 30 and the other aged 80 or older. The investigation overall reported the following: The long-lived group showed more naive CD4+ T cells, fewer expanded clones and increased TCR diversity than the aged group, suggesting age selection. Bulk unsorted PBMC profiling prevented conclusive comparison of naive and antigen-experienced compartments. Estimates of total diversity from one million sequenced T cells were regarded as lower bounds and underestimates. As age increased, observed TCR beta diversity per million T cells dropped in a roughly linear way, and a significant reduction was already evident by age around 41. Because the CMV infection status of the donors was unknown, age-related changes in expanded clonotypes may potentially have been confounded. Observed TCR beta diversity correlated strongly with the percentage of naive T cells measured by flow cytometry.

The CDR3 spans 15 residues, from the cysteine through the phenylalanine. Only the CDR3 DNA stays, 45 bases, in frame from base 1. For CDR1 and CDR2, the germline V gene lists SGHAT and FQNNGV. The V end loses 5 bases and the J end loses 4 bases, and a stretch of 17 bases separates them. The library was made by 5' RACE. Sequencing instrument: Illumina HiSeq 2500. A second PCR of about 6 to 11 cycles was run with a J-beta primer mix and a sample-barcoded 5' primer. A template-switch 5' adaptor carrying 12 random nucleotides introduced a unique molecular identifier onto each TCR beta cDNA molecule. Each sample yielded at least 3 million CDR3-containing paired-end reads. All of the RNA was converted into first-strand cDNA using the Mint cDNA synthesis kit, with a TRBC-specific oligonucleotide serving as the primer. All cDNA was treated with uracil-DNA glycosylase and then went through a first 18-cycle PCR with the universal primers M1SS and BC2_uni_R. The paper's processing steps were these. For normalization, 1 million high-quality reads, each with a distinct molecular identifier, were randomly selected from each sample. Reads sharing molecular identifiers were discarded rather than binned into consensus sequences. MiTCR, with a Q25 quality threshold and the strictest error-elimination algorithm, was used for CDR3 identification, clonotype clustering and error correction. A nonparametric unseen species model with Euler transformation was used to estimate lower-bound total TCR beta diversity. TCRdb itself trimmed the public reads at Q25 with fastp, ran MiXCR and retained productive beta chains. Each entry is one CDR3 protein sequence, shown with its most common DNA and genes. The V and J calls come from TCRdb's annotation, not from the publication. In all, the sample holds about 780,000 distinct CDR3 sequences, and about half of those were seen once. 15% to 20% of the sample is in the top ten clones.

The donors were roughly 38 Caucasian individuals from Russia, aged about 6 to 95 years, who were systemically healthy. Each donor gave ten milliliters of peripheral blood, collected into EDTA-treated Vacutainer tubes. Ficoll-Paque density-gradient centrifugation was used to isolate PBMCs, with at least 6.5 million per sample. Trizol reagent was used to extract total RNA from PBMCs, with at least 6 micrograms per sample. For every donor, an aliquot of PBMCs went through flow cytometry to measure the percentages of naive CD45RAhigh/CD27high T cells. A word on this clonotype: Its target antigen remains unknown. It has no much larger one-base neighbor in the sample; base qualities were not kept.

The sequence joins TRBV11-2 to TRBJ2-5; TRBD2 is a weak D gene call, 6 bases matching. The TCR was taken from an elderly man in good health. Sample: blood. Read as DNA, the sequence is TGTGCCAGCAGCCTTAGATTAGAGGAGGGAGAGACCCAGTACTTC. The resulting protein is CASSLRLEEGETQYF.